This T cell receptor (beta chain) is drawn from a study of blood T cell repertoires in COVID-19. On the study more broadly: Samples representing acute and convalescent COVID-19 were sourced from the United States, Italy and Spain. T cells, B-cell-depleted T cells, or PBMCs provided the cDNA or gDNA that served as material.

As handled by the study authors: Counts of nucleated cells, estimated from reference gene primer amplification, were obtained. Some clones are missing from TCRdb's copy, which holds only in-frame ones; the method was immunoSEQ multiplex PCR. That table gives V, J and clone size, and the DNA gave D and trimming. The sample has 200,000 to 300,000 clones, approximately 85% seen once. Germline V gene data show CDR1 as SGHNT and CDR2 as YENEEA. The CDR3 is 19 residues long. With 4 bases clipped from V and 0 bases from J, the junction kept 10 bases outside the gene matches. The chain joins TRBV11-3 to TRBJ2-1; TRBD1 aligns across 12 bases. Specimen: peripheral blood. This receptor was identified in a man aged 50-59 years with acute or convalescent COVID-19. Here the CDR3 reads CASSSGTGGGPGSYNEQFF. The CDR3 DNA follows: TGTGCCAGCAGCTCAGGGACAGGGGGCGGACCCGGCTCCTACAATGAGCAGTTCTTC.